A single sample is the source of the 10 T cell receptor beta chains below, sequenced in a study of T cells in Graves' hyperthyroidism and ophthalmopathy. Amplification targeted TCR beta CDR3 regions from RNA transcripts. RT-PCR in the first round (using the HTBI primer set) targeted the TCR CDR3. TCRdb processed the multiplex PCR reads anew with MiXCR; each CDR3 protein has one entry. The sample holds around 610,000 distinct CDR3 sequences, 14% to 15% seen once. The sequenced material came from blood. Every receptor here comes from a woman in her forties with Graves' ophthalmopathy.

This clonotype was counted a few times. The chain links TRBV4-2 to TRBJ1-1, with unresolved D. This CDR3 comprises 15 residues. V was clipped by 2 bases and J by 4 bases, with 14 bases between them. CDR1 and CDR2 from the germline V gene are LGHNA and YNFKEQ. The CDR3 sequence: CASSQPPLGRTEAFF. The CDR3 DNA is TGTGCCAGCAGCCAACCCCCCCTAGGGCGCACTGAAGCTTTCTTT.

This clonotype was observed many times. CDR3 bases: TGTGCCTGGAGGACGGGCGGGGGGAACACCATATATTTT. This gives the protein CAWRTGGGNTIYF. The chain couples TRBV30 to TRBJ1-3, with D tentatively TRBD1 (5 bases). Looked up from germline, CDR1 is GTSNPN and CDR2 is SVGIG (reference sequence). This CDR3 is 13 amino acids long. The V and J ends lost 3 bases and 7 bases respectively, with 13 bases between them.

The DNA for the CDR3 is TGTGCCAGCAGTTACTCGCGGACAGGGGGTGTAGAGACCCAGTACTTC. Translating gives CASSYSRTGGVETQYF. The rearrangement joins TRBV6-2 or TRBV6-3 to TRBJ2-5; 10 bases map to TRBD1. Germline V gene data show CDR1 as MNHEY and CDR2 as SVGEGT. This CDR3 has 16 residues. J lost 4 bases, V lost 0 bases, and 5 bases had no gene match.

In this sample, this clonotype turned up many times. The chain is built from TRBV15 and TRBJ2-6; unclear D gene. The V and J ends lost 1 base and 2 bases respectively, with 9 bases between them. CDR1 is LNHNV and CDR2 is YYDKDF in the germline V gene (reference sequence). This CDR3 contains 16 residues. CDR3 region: CATSRAPIAGANVLTF. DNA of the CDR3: TGTGCCACCAGCAGAGCCCCCATAGCTGGGGCCAACGTCCTGACTTTC. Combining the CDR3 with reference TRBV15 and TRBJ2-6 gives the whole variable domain DAMVIQNPRYQVTQFGKPVTLSCSQTLNHNVMYWYQQKSSQAPKLLFHYYDKDFNNEADTPDNFQSRRPNTSFCFLDIRSPGLGDTAMYLCATSRAPIAGANVLTFGAGSRLTVL.

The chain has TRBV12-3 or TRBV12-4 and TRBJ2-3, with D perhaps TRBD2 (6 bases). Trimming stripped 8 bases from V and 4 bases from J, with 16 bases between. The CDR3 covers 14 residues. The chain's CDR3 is CASGTRSKADTQYF. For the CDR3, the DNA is TGTGCCAGCGGGACTCGCTCCAAAGCAGATACGCAGTATTTT.

CDR3 bases: TGTGCCACCAGTCTCACCCCAGGCAGGGGGCCGGCCGGGGAGCTGTTTTTT. Its protein is CATSLTPGRGPAGELFF. The chain uses TRBV24-1 and TRBJ2-2, with 8 bases aligning to TRBD1. After removal of 6 bases from V and 6 bases from J, the junction contained 14 bases not matched to a gene. Germline loops: CDR1 KGHDR, CDR2 SFDVKD. The CDR3 extends over 17 amino acids.

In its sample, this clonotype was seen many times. CDR3 amino acids: CASSSRDRATGELFF. The CDR3 nucleotides are TGTGCCAGCAGCTCCCGGGACAGGGCCACCGGGGAGCTGTTTTTT. The chain couples TRBV11-1 to TRBJ2-2; 9 bases match TRBD1. Trimming at V came to 4 bases and at J to 4 bases, leaving 4 bases not matched to a gene. Germline V gene data show CDR1 as SGHAT and CDR2 as FQDESV (reference sequence). The CDR3 extends over 15 amino acids.

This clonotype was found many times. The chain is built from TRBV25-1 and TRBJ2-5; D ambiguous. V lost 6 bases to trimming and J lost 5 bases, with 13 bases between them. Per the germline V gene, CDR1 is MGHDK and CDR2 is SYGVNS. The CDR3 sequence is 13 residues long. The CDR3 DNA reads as TGTGCCAGCAGGAAGGTAGAAGATGAGACCCAGTACTTC. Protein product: CASRKVEDETQYF.

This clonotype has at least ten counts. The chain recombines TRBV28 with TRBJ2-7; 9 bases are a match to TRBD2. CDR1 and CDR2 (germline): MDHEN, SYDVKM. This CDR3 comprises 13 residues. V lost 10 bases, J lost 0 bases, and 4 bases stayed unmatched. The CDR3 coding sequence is TGTGCCACCCGGACTAGCGTCTCCTACGAGCAGTACTTC. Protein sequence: CATRTSVSYEQYF. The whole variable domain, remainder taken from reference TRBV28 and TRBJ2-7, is DVKVTQSSRYLVKRTGEKVFLECVQDMDHENMFWYRQDPGLGLRLIYFSYDVKMKEKGDIPEGYSVSREKKERFSLILESASTNQTSMYLCATRTSVSYEQYFGPGTRLTVT.

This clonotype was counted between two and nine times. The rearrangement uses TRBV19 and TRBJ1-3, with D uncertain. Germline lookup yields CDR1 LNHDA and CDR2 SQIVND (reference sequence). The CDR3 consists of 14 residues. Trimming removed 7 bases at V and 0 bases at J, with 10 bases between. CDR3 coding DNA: TGTGCCAGTAACCAGGCGCTCTCTGGAAACACCATATATTTT. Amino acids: CASNQALSGNTIYF.